This TCR beta chain was recorded in a study of shared T cell receptors in the human thymus. The method was immunoSEQ multiplex PCR; TCRdb's version includes in-frame clones alone and lacks a portion of them. This sample has roughly 660,000 clones; over 75% occur once, and the top ten carry 0.01%. J was trimmed by 8 bases and V by 1 base; bases with no gene match: 6. This CDR3 contains 14 residues. Germline CDR1 reads SGHTS; CDR2 reads YDEGEE. These same data were also listed under a study on human thymus T cells. That source notes: Donors consisted of healthy Finnish infants (having corrective surgery for congenital heart defects). Thymus tissue was removed during corrective cardiac surgery. Related studies noted strongly shared thymic repertoires across unrelated people.

Sequencing input: thymocytes. The chain joins TRBV5-8 to TRBJ2-1, with TRBD1 identical over 7 bases. The receptor's source is a boy less than two years old with a congenital heart defect. The chain's CDR3 is CASSLPGQGDEQFF. The CDR3 DNA sequence: TGTGCCAGCAGCTTGCCGGGTCAGGGGGATGAGCAGTTCTTC.